The 11 T cell receptor beta chains below all came from one sample that was sequenced in a study of shared T cell receptors in the human thymus. Sequenced by immunoSEQ multiplex PCR; TCRdb stores in-frame clones only, minus some. This repertoire shows some 720,000 clones, 88% found once; its top ten account for 0.0095% to 0.011%. The same specimen was also included in a second study, on human thymus T cells.

Sequenced material: thymocytes. All receptors come from a boy under two years old with a congenital heart defect.

The rearrangement joins TRBV18 to TRBJ2-1; no clear D. Trimming removed 0 bases at V and 7 bases at J, with 10 bases between. CDR1 and CDR2 (germline): KGHSH, LQKENI. CDR3 length equals 14 residues. CDR3 sequence reads: CASSPPPGLNEQFF. DNA for the CDR3: TGTGCCAGCTCACCACCGCCAGGCTTGAATGAGCAGTTCTTC.

The rearrangement joins TRBV7-6 to TRBJ2-1, with 7 bases lining up with TRBD2. This CDR3 region has 17 residues. The germline V gene encodes CDR1 SGHVS and CDR2 FNYEAQ. Trimming took 5 bases from V and 2 from J; bases not matched to a gene: 12. The chain's CDR3 is CASSQVGWGGTYNEQFF. The CDR3 DNA reads as TGTGCCAGCAGCCAAGTGGGTTGGGGGGGAACCTACAATGAGCAGTTCTTC.

This clone was seen more than once but under ten times. The chain couples TRBV28 to TRBJ2-1, with 13 positions matching TRBD2. CDR3 length: 18 amino acids. V was clipped by 6 bases and J by 1 base; unmatched bases: 9. Germline values: CDR1 MDHEN, CDR2 SYDVKM. The CDR3 sequence is CASRARTSGRGSYNEQFF. The CDR3, as DNA: TGTGCCAGCAGGGCCAGGACTAGCGGGAGAGGATCCTACAATGAGCAGTTCTTC.

J is TRBJ1-2 and V is TRBV7-9, with D possibly TRBD1 on 6 matching bases. Trimming removed 5 bases at V and 4 bases at J, with 14 bases between. There are 14 residues in the CDR3. The germline CDR1 and CDR2 sequences are SEHNR and FQNEAQ (reference sequence). The CDR3 coding sequence is TGTGCCAGCAGCCACCAGGACAGACCCTATGGCTACACCTTC. Protein sequence: CASSHQDRPYGYTF.

This rearrangement joins TRBV4-2 to TRBJ2-1; 10 positions agree with TRBD2. V trimming: 3 bases; J trimming: 2 bases; junction bases outside the gene matches: 4. The CDR3 is 16 residues long. Germline-derived CDR1 and CDR2 are LGHNA and YNFKEQ. The CDR3 DNA reads TGTGCCAGCAGCCAGGGACTAGCGAGCCCCTACAATGAGCAGTTCTTC. Residues: CASSQGLASPYNEQFF.

The V gene is TRBV29-1, the J gene TRBJ2-3, with TRBD2 identical over 12 bases. J was trimmed by 0 bases and V by 7 bases; bases with no gene match: 17. Germline V gene lookup returns CDR1 SQVTM and CDR2 ANQGSEA. The length of the CDR3 is 19 residues. The chain's CDR3 is CSAMSPLAGGDRSTDTQYF. The CDR3 DNA is TGCAGCGCAATGAGCCCTCTAGCGGGAGGGGACCGTAGCACAGATACGCAGTATTTT.

This clone was seen a single time. This rearrangement joins TRBV4-2 to TRBJ2-5; 9 bases map to TRBD1. CDR1 LGHNA and CDR2 YNFKEQ come from the germline V gene. The CDR3 runs 18 residues. With V trimmed by 3 bases and J by 1 base, 12 bases remained unmatched. CDR3 DNA: TGTGCCAGCAGCCACTCAACCACCGGGACAGGGCTCCAAGAGACCCAGTACTTC. Its protein product is CASSHSTTGTGLQETQYF.

V usage is TRBV4-1 and J usage is TRBJ2-1; 11 positions agree with TRBD2. The V and J ends lost 0 bases and 10 bases, in that order; junction bases with no gene match: 14. CDR3 length equals 18 residues. Germline-derived CDR1 and CDR2 are MGHRA and YSYEKL. The CDR3 sequence: CASSQEADQLAGAGEQFF. CDR3 in DNA: TGCGCCAGCAGCCAAGAAGCTGATCAACTAGCGGGGGCCGGGGAGCAGTTCTTC.

The rearrangement uses TRBV29-1 and TRBJ2-5; D possibly corresponds to TRBD2 (6 bases). CDR1 is SQVTM and CDR2 is ANQGSEA in the germline V gene. The germline V and J ends were trimmed by 4 bases and 4 bases, with 22 bases remaining between them. The CDR3 loop spans 16 amino acids. As DNA, the CDR3 is TGCAGCGTTGGCCCCCTGGGGACTCCGGCTGGAGAGACCCAGTACTTC. As protein: CSVGPLGTPAGETQYF.

This sequence joins TRBV6-1 and TRBJ1-2; TRBD1 matches at 8 bases. Germline V lookup: CDR1 MNHNS, CDR2 SASEGT. V lost 3 bases and J lost 3; bases outside the gene matches: 6. CDR3 length: 15 amino acids. This CDR3 reads CASSEVQGGDYGYTF. The CDR3 DNA reads as TGTGCCAGCAGTGAGGTACAGGGGGGGGACTATGGCTACACCTTC.

CDR3 sequence: CASSFGTSGRTRWEQYF. DNA for the CDR3: TGTGCCAGCAGTTTCGGGACTAGCGGGAGGACGCGCTGGGAGCAGTACTTC. The gene calls are TRBV5-8 and TRBJ2-7, with 15 nucleotides matching TRBD2. The CDR3 is made up of 17 amino acids. Germline-derived CDR1 and CDR2 are SGHTS and YDEGEE. V was clipped by 5 bases and J by 7 bases; unmatched bases: 13.